This is a list of T cell receptor beta chains from one sample in a study of CD4+ T cells in melanoma. Only in-frame clones appear in the TCRdb table, and some are missing; sequencing was by immunoSEQ multiplex PCR. The sample contains roughly 50,000 clones, 89% of which appear only once. Sequenced input: peripheral blood. These receptors all stem from a human donor with melanoma. Each CDR3 is given with its conserved first and last residue. The D gene is left open where the match is weak. Rows give clone size only sometimes, using once, few, many, or a class for an expanded clone.

V	size	D	J	CDR3	DNA
TRBV5-1	-	-	TRBJ1-5	CASSFKGDQPQHF	TGCGCCAGCAGCTTCAAGGGAGATCAGCCCCAGCATTTT
TRBV7-8	-	-	TRBJ2-1	CASSLAEDQVKQFF	TGTGCCAGCAGCTTAGCGGAGGACCAAGTCAAGCAGTTCTTC
TRBV11-2	-	-	TRBJ1-1	CASSLDRLSNTEAFF	TGTGCCAGCAGCTTAGACAGGCTTTCGAACACTGAAGCTTTCTTT
TRBV9	-	-	TRBJ1-1	CASSARWDTEAFF	TGTGCCAGCAGCGCGAGGTGGGACACTGAAGCTTTCTTT
TRBV10-3	-	TRBD1	TRBJ2-7	CAISVQGADEQYF	TGTGCCATCAGTGTCCAGGGGGCTGACGAGCAGTACTTC
TRBV2	-	-	TRBJ2-1	CASRRAPSSYNEQFF	TGTGCCAGCAGAAGGGCCCCAAGCTCCTACAATGAGCAGTTCTTC
TRBV19	-	TRBD1	TRBJ2-7	CASSPQGDEQYF	TGTGCCAGTAGCCCCCAGGGGGACGAGCAGTACTTC
TRBV7-3	-	TRBD1	TRBJ1-4	CASSSTGATNEKLFF	TGTGCCAGCAGCTCGACAGGGGCAACTAATGAAAAACTGTTTTTT
TRBV6-5	-	-	TRBJ2-3	CASSRLGTDTQYF	TGTGCCAGCAGCAGGCTCGGTACAGATACGCAGTATTTT
TRBV2	-	-	TRBJ2-1	CASSVRPPYNEQFF	TGTGCCAGCAGTGTTCGGCCCCCGTACAATGAGCAGTTCTTC
TRBV2	-	-	TRBJ2-1	CASSAIPDEQFF	TGTGCCAGCAGTGCAATCCCGGATGAGCAGTTCTTC
TRBV14	-	-	TRBJ1-4	CASSLDRATNEKLFF	TGTGCCAGCAGCCTGGACCGTGCAACTAATGAAAAACTGTTTTTT
TRBV7-9	once	-	TRBJ1-5	CASSLGQNQPQHF	TGTGCCAGCAGCTTAGGGCAGAATCAGCCCCAGCATTTT
TRBV27	-	TRBD1	TRBJ1-1	CASSGGILAFF	TGTGCCAGCTCAGGGGGAATTTTGGCTTTCTTT
TRBV11-2	-	TRBD2	TRBJ2-7	CASSRSGSYEQYF	TGTGCCAGCAGCCGAAGCGGGAGCTACGAGCAGTACTTC
TRBV12-5	-	-	TRBJ2-3	CASGLAGADTQYF	TGTGCTAGTGGTTTGGCTGGGGCAGATACGCAGTATTTT
TRBV5-6	-	TRBD2	TRBJ2-1	CASSLAQGGIYNEQFF	TGTGCCAGCAGCTTGGCCCAGGGAGGGATATACAATGAGCAGTTCTTC
TRBV2	few	-	TRBJ1-1	CASLRNTEAFF	TGTGCCAGCCTTCGCAACACTGAAGCTTTCTTT
TRBV2	-	TRBD2	TRBJ2-3	CASRTSGGNPDTQYF	TGTGCCAGCAGGACTAGCGGGGGCAACCCAGATACGCAGTATTTT
TRBV4-2	-	TRBD1	TRBJ1-2	CASSQGQGLSGYTF	TGTGCCAGCAGCCAAGGACAGGGTTTGAGTGGCTACACCTTC
TRBV7-9	-	TRBD1	TRBJ1-6	CASTPGTDRRLPLHF	TGTGCCAGCACCCCAGGGACAGACCGACGTCTGCCCCTCCACTTT
TRBV7-8	once	-	TRBJ1-4	CASSLVPLGAMVANEKLFF	TGTGCCAGCAGCTTAGTTCCTCTGGGGGCGATGGTCGCTAATGAAAAACTGTTTTTT
TRBV9	-	-	TRBJ2-1	CASSVGSYNEQFF	TGTGCCAGCAGCGTAGGTAGTTACAATGAGCAGTTCTTC
TRBV21-1	-	-	TRBJ2-5	CASSKEGRLGPEETQYF	TGTGCCAGCAGCAAAGAGGGCAGGTTGGGCCCAGAAGAGACCCAGTACTTC
TRBV7-3	-	-	TRBJ1-6	CASSSQGGPGENSPLHF	TGTGCCAGCAGCTCCCAAGGAGGGCCCGGGGAGAATTCACCCCTCCACTTT
TRBV7-9	-	-	TRBJ1-1	CASSLVGGHTEAFF	TGTGCCAGCAGCTTAGTCGGCGGTCACACTGAAGCTTTCTTT
TRBV9	-	TRBD1	TRBJ2-1	CASSGRTGESYNEQFF	TGTGCCAGCAGCGGACGGACAGGGGAATCCTACAATGAGCAGTTCTTC
TRBV6-5	-	-	TRBJ1-5	CASSPGGGNQPQHF	TGTGCCAGCAGTCCCGGGGGGGGCAATCAGCCCCAGCATTTT
TRBV9	-	TRBD2	TRBJ2-3	CASSVQSGTTDTQYF	TGTGCCAGCAGCGTTCAGAGCGGGACCACAGATACGCAGTATTTT
TRBV4-3	-	-	TRBJ1-1	CASSQVGGEDTEAFF	TGCGCCAGCAGCCAAGTAGGGGGGGAAGACACTGAAGCTTTCTTT
TRBV4-1	-	-	TRBJ1-4	CASERGSGNEKLFF	TGCGCCAGCGAAAGGGGCTCTGGTAATGAAAAACTGTTTTTT
TRBV28	-	TRBD1	TRBJ1-2	CASRTTGGDGYTF	TGTGCCAGCAGAACCACAGGGGGCGACGGCTACACCTTC
TRBV7-2	-	-	TRBJ2-7	CASGTWSGYEQYF	TGTGCCAGCGGAACCTGGTCGGGGTACGAGCAGTACTTC
TRBV6-5	-	-	TRBJ2-1	CASTGDNTGNEQFF	TGTGCCAGCACCGGGGACAACACGGGCAATGAGCAGTTCTTC
TRBV11-2	once	-	TRBJ2-2	CASSQMYTANTGELFF	TGTGCCAGCAGCCAGATGTACACTGCGAACACCGGGGAGCTGTTTTTT
TRBV6-5	-	TRBD2	TRBJ2-7	CASTPSGGSYEQYF	TGTGCCAGCACGCCTAGCGGGGGTTCCTACGAGCAGTACTTC
TRBV2	-	TRBD1	TRBJ2-5	CASSRGQQETQYF	TGTGCCAGCAGCAGGGGGCAACAAGAGACCCAGTACTTC
TRBV7-6	-	TRBD1	TRBJ2-7	CASSPGTGVPGYF	TGTGCCAGCAGCCCCGGGACAGGGGTCCCAGGGTACTTC
TRBV4-1	once	-	TRBJ2-1	CASSQEGGGREQFF	TGCGCCAGCAGCCAAGAAGGGGGAGGACGTGAGCAGTTCTTC
TRBV2	-	-	TRBJ1-2	CASSEADDYTF	TGTGCCAGCAGTGAAGCGGACGACTACACCTTC
TRBV2	-	TRBD1	TRBJ2-7	CASSRLPGTGGGEQYF	TGTGCCAGCAGTCGCCTTCCCGGGACAGGGGGCGGCGAGCAGTACTTC
TRBV4-3	-	-	TRBJ2-1	CASSQSPQGYEQFF	TGCGCCAGCAGCCAATCCCCCCAAGGGTATGAGCAGTTCTTC
TRBV28	-	-	TRBJ1-5	CASSSPPLDRLEHF	TGTGCCAGCAGTTCCCCCCCCTTAGACAGGTTGGAGCATTTT
TRBV2	-	-	TRBJ2-1	CASGVNPGLLYNEQFF	TGTGCCAGCGGAGTAAACCCAGGGCTCCTATACAATGAGCAGTTCTTC
TRBV28	once	TRBD1	TRBJ2-2	CASSPPGQVTGELFF	TGTGCCAGCAGTCCTCCGGGACAGGTTACCGGGGAGCTGTTTTTT
TRBV5-4	-	-	TRBJ1-5	CASSAGGTNNQPQHF	TGTGCCAGCAGCGCCGGGGGGACGAACAATCAGCCCCAGCATTTT
TRBV6-5	-	TRBD1	TRBJ2-7	CASSPGAGGYEQYF	TGTGCCAGCAGCCCCGGGGCAGGGGGCTACGAGCAGTACTTC
TRBV7-9	-	TRBD1	TRBJ2-7	CASSLTTGDEQYF	TGTGCCAGCAGCTTAACGACAGGGGACGAGCAGTACTTC
TRBV5-1	-	TRBD1	TRBJ2-7	CASSFTGGYEQYF	TGCGCCAGCAGCTTTACAGGGGGCTACGAGCAGTACTTC
TRBV11-2	-	-	TRBJ2-7	CASSADAGAGQSF	TGTGCCAGCAGCGCCGACGCTGGGGCCGGGCAGTCCTTC
TRBV29-1	-	-	TRBJ1-5	CSVRRRGQSAQHF	TGCAGCGTAAGGAGGAGAGGCCAATCAGCCCAGCATTTT
TRBV2	-	TRBD1	TRBJ1-3	CASSEAGGSYTIYF	TGTGCCAGCAGTGAGGCAGGGGGCTCGTACACCATATATTTT
TRBV6-6	-	-	TRBJ2-7	CASSQTNYEQYF	TGTGCCAGCAGTCAGACTAACTACGAGCAGTACTTC